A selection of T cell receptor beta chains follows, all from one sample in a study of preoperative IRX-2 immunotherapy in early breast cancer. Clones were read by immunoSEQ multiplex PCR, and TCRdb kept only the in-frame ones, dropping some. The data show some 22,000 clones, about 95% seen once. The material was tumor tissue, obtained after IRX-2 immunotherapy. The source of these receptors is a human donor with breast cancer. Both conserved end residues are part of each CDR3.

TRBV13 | CASSFSTSHRDTQYF
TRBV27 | CASSLGRTGGDEQYF
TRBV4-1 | CASSLKEGDTQYF
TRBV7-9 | CASSRRGADGANVLTF
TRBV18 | CASSPIGGPFGYTF
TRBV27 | CASSLRDPTFGNTIYF
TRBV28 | CASSPRTGMNSPLHF
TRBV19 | CASSGTRANQETQYF
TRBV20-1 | CSADTPLHF
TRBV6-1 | CASSGYMTRPRLMNTEAFF
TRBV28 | CASSLEGTSNQPQHF
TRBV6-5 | CASSYVSLAQNTEAFF
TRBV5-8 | CASSLTGTAFF
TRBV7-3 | CASSLGSSGRTDTQYF
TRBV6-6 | CASTRVGRGTDTEAFF
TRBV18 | CASSQRGVTNEKLFF
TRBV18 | CASSNNEQFF
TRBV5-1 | CASSWTSEREYVKTQYF
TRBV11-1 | CASSLAAGGPRAGELFF
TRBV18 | CASSPPAGSPQYF
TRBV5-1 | CASSLGLGNEQYF
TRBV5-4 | CASSRVGRNTDTQYF
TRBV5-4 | CASSTTGGNTIYF
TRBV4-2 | CASSLRLAGQPGETQYF
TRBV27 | CASSFPRQGGNEQFF
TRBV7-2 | CASSLRTEAFF
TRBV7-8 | CASSHGPTEQYF
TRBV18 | CASLPTGVHETQYF
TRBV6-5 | CASSKREGYNEQFF
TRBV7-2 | CASSQRTRLGEQFF
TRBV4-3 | CASSPTGNIAGVADTQYF
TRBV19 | CASSPGGLGYNEQFF
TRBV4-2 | CASSQVGLAGGSSYNEQFF
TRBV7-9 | CASSFPGGRDEQYF
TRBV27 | CASSEQGAVGNTIYF
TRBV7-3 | CASSRGGAYNEQFF
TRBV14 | CASPTQGFGELFF
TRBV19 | CASSIIISGGDEQFF
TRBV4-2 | CASSQDGSVNIQYF
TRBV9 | CASSVEARPGLSNGYTF
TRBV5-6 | CASSLRQGAISQPQHF
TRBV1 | CTSSQSQDGYTF
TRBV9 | CASSESLVRGGYTF
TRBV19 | CASSIDTQETQYF
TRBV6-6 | CASSSPGPGSGEQYF